Many counts were recorded for the clone carrying this T cell receptor (beta chain). Germline V gene data show CDR1 as MDHEN and CDR2 as SYDVKM. Deletions cut 2 bases from V and 5 bases from J, with 13 bases between. This CDR3 comprises 14 residues. Amplification targeted TCR beta CDR3 regions from RNA transcripts. First-round RT-PCR with HTBI primers amplified the TCR CDR3 region. TCRdb called the multiplex PCR reads again in MiXCR, with one record for every CDR3 protein. The data show some 350,000 distinct CDR3 sequences, 15% to 20% seen once. This entry belongs to a study of T cells in Graves' hyperthyroidism and ophthalmopathy.

This clonotype was sampled from a young woman with Graves' hyperthyroidism. Sequenced input: blood. V gene TRBV28 combines with J gene TRBJ2-7, with D possibly matching TRBD1 (5 bases). The CDR3 region is CASSLASRANEQYF. The CDR3 region has the DNA TGTGCCAGCAGTTTAGCGAGCAGGGCCAACGAGCAGTACTTC.